The rows below give T cell receptor beta chains drawn from one sample of a study of Graves' ophthalmopathy and Graves' hyperthyroidism. Each CDR3 protein is one row after TCRdb ran MiXCR on the multiplex PCR reads. This table holds about 220,000 distinct CDR3 sequences, roughly 21% found once. Material: peripheral blood. These receptors originate from a woman aged 45 to 65 with Graves' ophthalmopathy. The CDR3 runs from the conserved cysteine through the conserved F or W. A D gene is named only where the DNA matches it firmly. The size field is filled for only some rows; it gives once, few, many or a size class.

TRBJ2-7 14 many TRBV6-5 TRBD1 CASTPGQGFYEQYF TGTGCCAGCACCCCGGGACAGGGATTCTACGAGCAGTACTTC
TRBJ1-1 15 NA TRBV25-1 NA CASSAPGQGNTEAFF TGTGCCAGCAGTGCACCGGGACAAGGGAACACTGAAGCTTTCTTT
TRBJ1-2 12 many TRBV5-1 NA CASSLESSGYTF TGCGCCAGCAGCTTGGAAAGCTCTGGCTACACCTTC
TRBJ1-1 11 many TRBV5-1 NA CASSLDGNAFF TGCGCCAGCAGCTTGGATGGTAACGCTTTCTTT
TRBJ1-5 14 many TRBV30 NA CAWSAQGYSQPQHF TGTGCCTGGAGTGCCCAGGGGTATAGTCAGCCCCAGCATTTT
TRBJ1-1 13 many TRBV30 NA CAWSRQGLTEAFF TGTGCCTGGAGTCGCCAGGGCCTCACTGAAGCTTTCTTT
TRBJ2-7 9 many TRBV30 NA CAGFYEQYF TGTGCCGGGTTCTACGAGCAGTACTTC
TRBJ1-1 14 NA TRBV28 NA CASSPGVGTTEAFF TGTGCCAGCAGTCCCGGTGTAGGGACCACTGAAGCTTTCTTT
TRBJ2-7 16 many TRBV2 TRBD2 CASSEPGLHLHYEQYF TGTGCCAGCAGTGAGCCGGGACTACACTTACATTACGAGCAGTACTTC
TRBJ1-6 14 few TRBV20-1 NA CSAIVDGGNSPLHF TGCAGTGCCATAGTGGACGGTGGTAATTCACCCCTCCACTTT
TRBJ2-7 12 many TRBV7-9 NA CASSSLRYEQYF TGTGCCAGCAGCTCGTTACGCTACGAGCAGTACTTC
TRBJ1-5 13 many TRBV27 NA CASTTGLHQPQHF TGTGCCAGCACCACAGGGCTCCATCAGCCCCAGCATTTT
TRBJ1-1 12 many TRBV5-6 TRBD1 CASSHDRAEAFF TGTGCCAGCAGCCACGACAGGGCTGAAGCTTTCTTT